This T cell receptor (beta chain) was captured in a study of T cells in women clearing cervical HPV infection. Measured with immunoSEQ multiplex PCR; TCRdb has only the in-frame clones, and not every one. The table for this sample gives about 26,000 clones. Whole-study findings and limits: Unknown T-cell numbers per sample may underlie the richness differences.

Germline V CDR1 and CDR2: MRHNA, SNTAGT. This CDR3 is 14 amino acids long. Details on this clone: The antigen is unknown. The read ends 3 residues shy of where the CDR3 ends; the end is completed using the germline J gene.

Sequencing used blood buffy coat. J is TRBJ1-2 and V is TRBV6-4; maybe TRBD1 (5 bases). The clonotype was recovered from a woman aged 18-70 years with a cervical HPV16 infection that either progressed to CIN3+ or cleared (not recorded which). CDR3 in amino acids: CASSDRGDYNDYTF. The sequenced part of the CDR3 DNA is TGTGCCAGCAGTGATCGCGGGGACTACAATGAC.